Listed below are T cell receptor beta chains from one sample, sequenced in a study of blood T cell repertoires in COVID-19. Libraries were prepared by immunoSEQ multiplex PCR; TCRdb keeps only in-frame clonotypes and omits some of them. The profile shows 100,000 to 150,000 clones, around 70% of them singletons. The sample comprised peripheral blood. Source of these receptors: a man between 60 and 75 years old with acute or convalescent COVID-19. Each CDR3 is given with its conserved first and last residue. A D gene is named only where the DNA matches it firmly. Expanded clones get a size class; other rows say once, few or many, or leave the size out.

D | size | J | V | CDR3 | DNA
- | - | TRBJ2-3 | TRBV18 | CASSDKGTDTQYF | TGTGCCAGCTCGGACAAAGGTACAGATACGCAGTATTTT
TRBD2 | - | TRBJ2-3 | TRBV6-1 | CASSETLAGADTQYF | TGTGCCAGCAGTGAAACACTAGCGGGAGCAGATACGCAGTATTTT
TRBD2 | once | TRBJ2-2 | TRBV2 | CASSETSGGMGLFF | TGTGCCAGCAGTGAAACTAGCGGGGGGATGGGGCTGTTTTTT
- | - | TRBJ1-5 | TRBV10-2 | CASSEVGGNQPQHF | TGCGCCAGCAGTGAGGTCGGGGGGAATCAGCCCCAGCATTTT
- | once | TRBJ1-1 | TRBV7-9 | CASSLPPPAGAFF | TGTGCCAGCAGCTTACCGCCCCCGGCGGGGGCTTTCTTT
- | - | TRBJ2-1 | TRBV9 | CASSVGVVGDNEQFF | TGTGCCAGCAGCGTAGGGGTAGTAGGGGACAATGAGCAGTTCTTC
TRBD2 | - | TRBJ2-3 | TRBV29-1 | CSVETGGTDTQYF | TGCAGCGTTGAGACGGGAGGGACGGATACGCAGTATTTT
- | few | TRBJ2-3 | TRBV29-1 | CSVVVAGSTDTQYF | TGCAGCGTTGTAGTGGCAGGGAGCACAGATACGCAGTATTTT
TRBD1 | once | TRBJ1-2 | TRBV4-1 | CASSQPGTGKEGYTF | TGCGCCAGCAGCCAACCGGGGACAGGGAAGGAAGGCTACACCTTC
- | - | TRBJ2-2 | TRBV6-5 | CASRTPGTGELFF | TGTGCCAGCAGGACCCCGGGGACCGGGGAGCTGTTTTTT
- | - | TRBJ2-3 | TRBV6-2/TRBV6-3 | CASSYGSRGADTQYF | TGTGCCAGCAGTTACGGGAGCAGGGGGGCAGATACGCAGTATTTT
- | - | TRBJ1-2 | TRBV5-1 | CASSLALGDSYGYTF | TGCGCCAGCAGCTTGGCTCTCGGGGACTCCTATGGCTACACCTTC
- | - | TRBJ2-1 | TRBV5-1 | CASSLASGGLGNEQFF | TGCGCCAGCAGCCTTGCCTCGGGGGGCCTAGGGAATGAGCAGTTCTTC
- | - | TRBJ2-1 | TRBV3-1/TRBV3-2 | CASSQVVAGPYNEQFF | TGTGCCAGCAGCCAAGTTGTTGCGGGACCCTACAATGAGCAGTTCTTC
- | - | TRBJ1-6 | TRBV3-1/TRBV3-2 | CASSPRTGRSPLHF | TGTGCCAGCAGCCCCCGTACTGGCAGGTCACCCCTCCACTTT
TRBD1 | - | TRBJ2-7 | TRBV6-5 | CASSRTGFGYYEQYF | TGTGCCAGCAGTCGGACAGGGTTTGGATATTACGAGCAGTACTTC
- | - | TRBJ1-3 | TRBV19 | CASSMRGTGSGNTIYF | TGTGCCAGTAGTATGAGAGGTACAGGCTCTGGAAACACCATATATTTT
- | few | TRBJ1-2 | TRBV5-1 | CASSFGADTNYGYTF | TGCGCCAGCAGCTTTGGGGCCGATACTAACTATGGCTACACCTTC
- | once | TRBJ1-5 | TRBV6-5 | CASSLLGGGQPQHF | TGTGCCAGCAGTTTGCTCGGGGGAGGTCAGCCCCAGCATTTT
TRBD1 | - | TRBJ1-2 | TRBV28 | CASNNRGPDYGYTF | TGTGCCAGTAACAACAGGGGCCCCGACTATGGCTACACCTTC
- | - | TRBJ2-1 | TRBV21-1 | CASSTPWTSGRGPYNEQFF | TGTGCCAGCAGCACCCCGTGGACTAGCGGGAGGGGGCCCTACAATGAGCAGTTCTTC
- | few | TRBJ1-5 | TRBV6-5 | CASRTGLDSNQPQHF | TGTGCCAGCAGGACAGGCCTTGATAGCAATCAGCCCCAGCATTTT
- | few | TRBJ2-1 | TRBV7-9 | CASSLPGSSYNEQFF | TGTGCCAGCAGCTTACCGGGTAGCTCCTACAATGAGCAGTTCTTC
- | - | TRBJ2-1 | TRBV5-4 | CASSSSSYNEQFF | TGTGCCAGCAGCTCGAGCTCCTACAATGAGCAGTTCTTC
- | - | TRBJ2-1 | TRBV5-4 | CASSFGLGGDNEQFF | TGTGCCAGCAGCTTCGGCCTCGGCGGGGACAATGAGCAGTTCTTC
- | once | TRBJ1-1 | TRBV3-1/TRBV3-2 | CASSQANRAAFF | TGTGCCAGCAGCCAAGCGAACCGAGCAGCTTTCTTT
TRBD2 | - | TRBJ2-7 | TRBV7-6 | CASSPRLAGTYEQYF | TGTGCCAGCAGCCCGCGACTAGCGGGAACCTACGAGCAGTACTTC
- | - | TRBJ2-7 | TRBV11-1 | CASSSTYEQYF | TGTGCCAGCAGCTCAACATACGAGCAGTACTTC